One and the same sample provided the 10 T cell receptor beta chains below, sequenced in a study of CD8 T cells in Susac syndrome. cDNA came from approximately 0.5 to 1 ug RNA primed by random hexamers. TCRdb reprocessed the immunoSEQ multiplex PCR reads via MiXCR and lists one record per CDR3 protein. The sample lists some 120,000 distinct CDR3 sequences, roughly 96% seen once, with roughly 0.13% in the top ten. The source material was CD4+ T cells from PBMCs. The receptors were sampled from a human donor in good health.

This clonotype showed up just once. The chain employs TRBV6-5 and TRBJ2-2, with 9 bases aligning to TRBD1. V shed 5 bases, J shed 6 bases, and the junction held 10 bases outside the gene matches. This CDR3 has 16 residues. Germline CDR1 MNHEY, CDR2 SVGAGI. CDR3 residues: CASSLRMGQGPGELFF. The CDR3 coding sequence is TGTGCCAGCAGTCTACGAATGGGACAGGGCCCCGGGGAGCTGTTTTTT.

The chain joins TRBV15 to TRBJ2-6, with 7 bases fitting TRBD1. The V segment lost 2 bases and the J segment 0 bases; nucleotides outside the gene matches: 4. The CDR3 totals 17 residues. Germline CDR1 reads LNHNV; CDR2 reads YYDKDF (reference sequence). The chain's CDR3 is CATSRSYRGSGANVLTF. The DNA of the CDR3 is TGTGCCACCAGCAGATCCTACAGGGGCTCTGGGGCCAACGTCCTGACTTTC.

V and J are TRBV19 and TRBJ2-7; 8 nucleotides match TRBD1. Losses at the gene ends were 5 bases for V and 3 bases for J; bases not matched to a gene: 15. In germline, CDR1 is LNHDA, CDR2 SQIVND (reference sequence). The CDR3 has 17 residues. CDR3 amino acids: CASSPPLTGVGGYEQYF. The CDR3 region has the DNA TGTGCCAGTAGTCCACCCTTGACAGGGGTTGGCGGCTACGAGCAGTACTTC. The whole variable domain, remainder taken from reference TRBV19 and TRBJ2-7, is DGGITQSPKYLFRKEGQNVTLSCEQNLNHDAMYWYRQDPGQGLRLIYYSQIVNDFQKGDIAEGYSVSREKKESFPLTVTSAQKNPTAFYLCASSPPLTGVGGYEQYFGPGTRLTVT.

This rearrangement joins TRBV25-1 to TRBJ1-1; D is unresolved. Germline lookup yields CDR1 MGHDK and CDR2 SYGVNS. The CDR3 covers 16 residues. Trimming left V 3 bases short and J 5 bases short, with 19 bases between. CDR3 in amino acids: CASSDPSLGSGTEAFF. CDR3 sequence (DNA): TGTGCCAGCAGTGACCCTTCTCTCGGGTCGGGAACTGAAGCTTTCTTT.

The chain has TRBV2 and TRBJ2-7; 13 bases fit TRBD2. The germline V gene encodes CDR1 SNHLY and CDR2 FYNNEI. This CDR3 has 13 amino acids. The trim removed 5 bases at V and 7 bases at J, leaving 2 bases unmatched. The CDR3 coding sequence is TGTGCCAGCAGTCAGGGACTAGCGGGAGAGCAGTACTTC. Translated: CASSQGLAGEQYF.

V and J are TRBV19 and TRBJ1-3; possibly TRBD1 for D (6 bases). Germline V gene sequence: CDR1 LNHDA, CDR2 SQIVND (reference sequence). The CDR3 has 13 residues. V lost 8 bases and J lost 4, with 12 bases in between. Here the CDR3 reads CASSRDNGNTIYF. The DNA of the CDR3 is TGTGCCAGTTCCCGGGACAACGGAAACACCATATATTTT.

The rearrangement joins TRBV7-9 to TRBJ2-1; TRBD1 agrees at 8 bases. Germline V gene sequence: CDR1 SEHNR, CDR2 FQNEAQ (reference sequence). This CDR3 has 16 residues. Losses at the gene ends were 4 bases for V and 5 bases for J; bases not matched to a gene: 10. CDR3 coding DNA: TGTGCCAGCAGCTCGAGGACAGGGCCTCCACACAATGAGCAGTTCTTC. Its protein is CASSSRTGPPHNEQFF.

This chain connects TRBV18 to TRBJ2-7, with D maybe TRBD2 (6 bases). V was shortened by 0 bases and J by 1 base, with 10 bases between the two germline ends. The germline V gene has CDR1 KGHSH and CDR2 LQKENI. The CDR3 loop spans 15 amino acids. CDR3 region: CASSPPRGLSYEQYF. The DNA of the CDR3 is TGTGCCAGCTCACCACCGCGGGGACTTTCCTACGAGCAGTACTTC.

The J gene is TRBJ2-1, the V gene TRBV15; 8 nucleotides agree with TRBD2. The CDR3 is made up of 18 amino acids. V was clipped by 0 bases and J by 4 bases; unmatched bases: 11. Germline V CDR1 and CDR2: LNHNV, YYDKDF (reference sequence). As DNA, the CDR3 is TGTGCCACCAGCAGAGATCCCCCAACTAGCGGCTTATACAATGAGCAGTTCTTC. As protein: CATSRDPPTSGLYNEQFF.

The chain is built from TRBV29-1 and TRBJ1-2, with 12 bases identical to TRBD1. This CDR3 has 16 residues. The germline CDR1 and CDR2 sequences are SQVTM and ANQGSEA. V lost 1 base and J lost 4; bases outside the gene matches: 7. This CDR3 is CSVEGGTGGLIYGYTF. CDR3 sequence (DNA): TGCAGCGTTGAAGGTGGGACAGGGGGCCTCATCTATGGCTACACCTTC.